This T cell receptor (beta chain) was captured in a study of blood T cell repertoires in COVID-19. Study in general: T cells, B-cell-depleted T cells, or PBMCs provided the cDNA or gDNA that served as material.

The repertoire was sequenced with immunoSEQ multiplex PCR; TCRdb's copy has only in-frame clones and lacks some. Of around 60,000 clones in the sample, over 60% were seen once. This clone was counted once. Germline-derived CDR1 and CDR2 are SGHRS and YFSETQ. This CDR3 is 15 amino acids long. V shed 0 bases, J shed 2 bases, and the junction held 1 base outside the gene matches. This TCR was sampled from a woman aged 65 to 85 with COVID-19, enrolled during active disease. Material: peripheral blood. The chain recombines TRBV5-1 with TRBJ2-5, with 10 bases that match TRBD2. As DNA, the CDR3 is TGCGCCAGCAGCTTGGCACTAGCGGGGCAAGAGACCCAGTACTTC. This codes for CASSLALAGQETQYF. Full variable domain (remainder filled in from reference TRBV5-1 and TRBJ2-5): KAGVTQTPRYLIKTRGQQVTLSCSPISGHRSVSWYQQTPGQGLQFLFEYFSETQRNKGNFPGRFSGRQFSNSRSEMNVSTLELGDSALYLCASSLALAGQETQYFGPGTRLLVL.